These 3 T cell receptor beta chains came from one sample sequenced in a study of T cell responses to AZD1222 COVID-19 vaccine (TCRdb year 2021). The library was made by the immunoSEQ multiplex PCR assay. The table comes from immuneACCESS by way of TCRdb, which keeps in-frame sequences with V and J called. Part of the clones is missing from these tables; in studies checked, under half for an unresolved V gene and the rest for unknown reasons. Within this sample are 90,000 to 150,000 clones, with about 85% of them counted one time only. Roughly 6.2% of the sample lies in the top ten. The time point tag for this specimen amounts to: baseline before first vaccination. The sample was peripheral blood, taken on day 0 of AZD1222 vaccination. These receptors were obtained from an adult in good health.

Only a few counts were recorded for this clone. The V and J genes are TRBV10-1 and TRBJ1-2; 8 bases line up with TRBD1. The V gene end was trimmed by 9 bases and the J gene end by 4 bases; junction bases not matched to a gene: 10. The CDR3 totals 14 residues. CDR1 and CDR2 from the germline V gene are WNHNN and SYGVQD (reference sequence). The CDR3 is CARFGGQGGYGYTF. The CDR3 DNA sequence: TGCGCCAGGTTTGGAGGACAGGGAGGCTATGGCTACACCTTC.

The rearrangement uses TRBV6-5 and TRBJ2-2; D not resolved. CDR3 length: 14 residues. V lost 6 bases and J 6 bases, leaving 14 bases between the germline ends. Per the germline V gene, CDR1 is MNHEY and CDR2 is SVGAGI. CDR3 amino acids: CASRARRLSGELFF. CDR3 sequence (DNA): TGTGCCAGCAGGGCACGCCGTCTTTCCGGGGAGCTGTTTTTT.

The CDR3 DNA sequence: TGTGCCAGCAGCTTCGGGACCACTATTAGGGCTAATGAAAAACTGTTTTTT. It is translated as CASSFGTTIRANEKLFF. This chain links TRBV5-8 with TRBJ1-4, with a tentative D call TRBD1 (5 bases). Germline V gene sequence: CDR1 SGHTS, CDR2 YDEGEE. V gave up 2 bases and J gave up 3 bases, with 17 bases separating them. The CDR3 loop spans 17 amino acids.